Listed below are T cell receptor beta chains from one sample, sequenced in a study of cytomegalovirus exposure and HLA in healthy donors. Sequencing used immunoSEQ multiplex PCR; TCRdb keeps in-frame clones, though not all of them. The sample has 150,000 to 200,000 clones; 85% are singletons. The sample taken for sequencing was PBMCs. The receptors stem from a man aged 18 to 30 in good health and CMV-seropositive. Each CDR3 is given with its conserved first and last residue. A D gene is named only where the DNA matches it firmly. Size is stated for part of the rows, as once, few or many counts, or as a class when the clone is expanded.

d_call	clone_size	cdr3_length	v_call	j_call	cdr3_nt	cdr3_aa
TRBD1	.	14	TRBV10-3	TRBJ2-7	TGTGCCATCAGTGAGGGACAGGGCCGCTACGAGCAGTACTTC	CAISEGQGRYEQYF
TRBD2	.	15	TRBV29-1	TRBJ2-3	TGCAGCGTTGATTCTGGACTAGCGGGAGAAAATACGCAGTATTTT	CSVDSGLAGENTQYF
.	.	15	TRBV18	TRBJ2-3	TGTGCCAGCTCACCACCGGACAGCTACACAGATACGCAGTATTTT	CASSPPDSYTDTQYF
TRBD2	.	18	TRBV5-4	TRBJ2-3	TGTGCCAGCAGCTTAAACCCCCCTAGCGGGGTAAGCACAGATACGCAGTATTTT	CASSLNPPSGVSTDTQYF
.	.	13	TRBV14	TRBJ2-5	TGTGCCAGCAGCCAAACGCTCGAGCGGGCCCAGTACTTC	CASSQTLERAQYF
.	.	15	TRBV28	TRBJ2-7	TGTGCCAGCAGTTTATCAGGGACATCCACCTACGAGCAGTACTTC	CASSLSGTSTYEQYF
TRBD1	once	16	TRBV10-2	TRBJ1-2	TGCGCCAGCAGTGAGTCCTCGGCAGGGGGCCTTTCTGGCTACACCTTC	CASSESSAGGLSGYTF
.	.	14	TRBV2	TRBJ2-7	TGTGCCAGCAGTGTTGACAGTAGCTCCTACGAGCAGTACTTC	CASSVDSSSYEQYF
.	.	12	TRBV7-9	TRBJ1-1	TGTGCCAGCAGAGCCGGGAACACTGAAGCTTTCTTT	CASRAGNTEAFF
.	.	18	TRBV5-1	TRBJ2-7	TGCGCCAGCAGCACTGCGCCCAATGCGGTTCTATCAGTCTACGAGCAGTACTTC	CASSTAPNAVLSVYEQYF
.	.	14	TRBV4-1	TRBJ2-7	TGCGCCAGCAGCCAAGACACCAGCTCCTACGAGCAGTACTTC	CASSQDTSSYEQYF
TRBD2	.	17	TRBV7-8	TRBJ2-3	TGTGCCAGCAGCTTAGGGCTAGCGGGATGGGCCACAGATACGCAGTATTTT	CASSLGLAGWATDTQYF
TRBD2	.	15	TRBV28	TRBJ2-5	TGTGCCAGCAGTTTGGCGGGGGGGAACCAAGAGACCCAGTACTTC	CASSLAGGNQETQYF
.	few	15	TRBV2	TRBJ1-3	TGTGCCAGCAAGAGGGAACTCGGAACTGGAAACACCATATATTTT	CASKRELGTGNTIYF
.	.	15	TRBV11-3	TRBJ2-5	TGTGCCAGCAGCCTAACAGGGCTGTACCAAGAGACCCAGTACTTC	CASSLTGLYQETQYF
.	.	15	TRBV2	TRBJ1-1	TGTGCCAGCAGTGTCCAAACATCGGCCGGCCTAGAGGCTTTCTTT	CASSVQTSAGLEAFF
.	few	18	TRBV19	TRBJ1-4	TGTGCCAGTAGTATAGGAGGGTGGGCAGGGGAAACTAATGAAAAACTGTTTTTT	CASSIGGWAGETNEKLFF
.	.	16	TRBV4-2	TRBJ1-6	TGTGCCAGCAGCCAAGAGGCGGGGTCCTATAATTCACCCCTCCACTTT	CASSQEAGSYNSPLHF
TRBD2	.	15	TRBV30	TRBJ2-3	TGTGCCTGGAGCCGGGGGGGCGGGAGTACAGATACGCAGTATTTT	CAWSRGGGSTDTQYF
.	.	13	TRBV7-9	TRBJ2-5	TGTGCCAGCAGCTCGTCGTCCGTAGAGACCCAGTACTTC	CASSSSSVETQYF
TRBD1	.	13	TRBV13	TRBJ2-7	TGTGCCAGCAGCTCGGACAGGGACTACGAGCAGTACTTC	CASSSDRDYEQYF
.	once	14	TRBV10-3	TRBJ1-2	TGTGCCACCTCAGACAGTCGCGAATTATATGGCTACACCTTC	CATSDSRELYGYTF
TRBD1	.	16	TRBV28	TRBJ2-7	TGTGCCAGCAGTTTCTCCGGGACAGGGGGATCCTACGAGCAGTACTTC	CASSFSGTGGSYEQYF
.	.	15	TRBV4-1	TRBJ2-3	TGCGCCAGCAGCCAAGCGGGGGTTAGCACAGATACGCAGTATTTT	CASSQAGVSTDTQYF
.	.	13	TRBV2	TRBJ2-1	TGTGCCAGCAAAAAGCTCGGCTACAATGAGCAGTTCTTC	CASKKLGYNEQFF
.	once	17	TRBV9	TRBJ2-1	TGTGCCAGCAGCCCCTCCCTTGGCGGTGTCTCCTACAATGAGCAGTTCTTC	CASSPSLGGVSYNEQFF
.	few	10	TRBV28	TRBJ1-1	TGTGCCAGCCAGAACACTGAAGCTTTCTTT	CASQNTEAFF
.	.	14	TRBV12-5	TRBJ2-7	TGTGCTAGTGGTCCCCCCAGGGTCCAATACGAGCAGTACTTC	CASGPPRVQYEQYF
TRBD2	.	13	TRBV5-1	TRBJ2-7	TGCGCCAGCAGCTACGGGACTATAAGCGAGCAGTACTTC	CASSYGTISEQYF
.	.	15	TRBV30	TRBJ2-1	TGTGCCTGGAGTGTACCGGGGAACTCCTACAATGAGCAGTTCTTC	CAWSVPGNSYNEQFF
.	once	14	TRBV27	TRBJ1-1	TGTGCCAGCAGTTTATCAGGGGGGAACACTGAAGCTTTCTTT	CASSLSGGNTEAFF
.	.	13	TRBV7-8	TRBJ2-1	TGTGCCAGCAGCTTAGCCGCGGGCCCGCCCCCGTTCTTC	CASSLAAGPPPFF
.	few	15	TRBV27	TRBJ1-2	TGTGCCAGCAGTTCCACAGCCTCTGATAACTATGGCTACACCTTC	CASSSTASDNYGYTF
.	once	13	TRBV6-4	TRBJ2-1	TGTGCCAGCAGTGACGGGCTGTGGAATGAGCAGTTCTTC	CASSDGLWNEQFF
TRBD2	.	19	TRBV5-6	TRBJ2-1	TGTGCCAGCAGCCTGGCGGTGACTAGCGGGAGGATGTTGCACAATGAGCAGTTCTTC	CASSLAVTSGRMLHNEQFF
TRBD2	.	14	TRBV6-5	TRBJ2-7	TGTGCCAGCAGTTTCAGCGGGGGCTCTTACGAGCAGTACTTC	CASSFSGGSYEQYF
.	.	14	TRBV5-1	TRBJ2-7	TGCGCCAGCAGCTTGGGTGACAGAAGTTACGAGCAGTACTTC	CASSLGDRSYEQYF
.	.	15	TRBV5-1	TRBJ1-4	TGCGCCAGCAGCTTGGCCGGGGTAGGTGGGGAAAAACTGTTTTTT	CASSLAGVGGEKLFF
TRBD2	.	14	TRBV19	TRBJ2-5	TGTGCCAGTAGTATACGGAGCGGGGGGGAGACCCAGTACTTC	CASSIRSGGETQYF
.	.	11	TRBV6-1	TRBJ2-5	TGTGCCACTACCCTGGGGCACCCCCCGTACTTC	CATTLGHPPYF
.	.	15	TRBV6-1	TRBJ1-1	TGTGCCAGCAGTGAAGCGGCGGAGGGGAACACTGAAGCTTTCTTT	CASSEAAEGNTEAFF
TRBD2	.	19	TRBV27	TRBJ2-1	TGTGCCAGCATCTCATTATCGGGACTAGCGGGAGCGTCCTACAATGAGCAGTTCTTC	CASISLSGLAGASYNEQFF
TRBD1	.	14	TRBV10-3	TRBJ1-5	TGTGCCATCAGTGAGCAGGGGGGCAATCAGCCCCAGCATTTT	CAISEQGGNQPQHF
TRBD1	.	15	TRBV14	TRBJ2-3	TGTGCCAGCAGCCAATGGACAGGGACCACAGATACGCAGTATTTT	CASSQWTGTTDTQYF